The 11 T cell receptor beta chains in this list originate from one sample, sequenced in a study of cytomegalovirus exposure and HLA in healthy donors. 60 Vbeta and 13 Jbeta primers were used in PCR. Repertoires were generated with immunoSEQ multiplex PCR, while TCRdb's copy carries only in-frame clones and drops some. This table has around 120,000 clones, about 80% appearing once. The sample comprised PBMCs. These receptor sequences come from a man in his fifties or sixties in good health and CMV-seropositive.

CDR3 protein: CAWSAGGFGNEQYF. In DNA, the CDR3 is TGTGCCTGGAGTGCTGGGGGGTTCGGTAACGAGCAGTACTTC. J is TRBJ2-7 and V is TRBV30; weak D call: TRBD2 (6 bases). The CDR3 spans 14 residues. The germline CDR1 and CDR2 sequences are GTSNPN and SVGIG (reference sequence). V dropped 1 base and J dropped 5 bases, with 15 bases sitting between them.

This chain links TRBV6-5 with TRBJ2-7, with 10 bases matching TRBD1. The CDR3 is made up of 13 amino acids. The V and J ends lost 8 bases and 3 bases, in that order; junction bases with no gene match: 4. The germline gives CDR1 MNHEY, CDR2 SVGAGI. The CDR3 region has the DNA TGTGCCAGCGCCGACAGGGGGCACTACGAGCAGTACTTC. Translation: CASADRGHYEQYF.

In its sample, this clone was seen once. This chain connects TRBV2 to TRBJ2-1; 11 positions agree with TRBD2. J was trimmed by 9 bases and V by 6 bases; bases with no gene match: 7. The V gene's germline CDR1 is SNHLY and CDR2 FYNNEI. The CDR3 runs 14 residues. CDR3 loop: CASSGLAGRREQFF. The CDR3 nucleotides are TGTGCCAGCAGCGGACTAGCGGGTAGACGTGAGCAGTTCTTC.

This clone has a handful of counts. J is TRBJ2-2 and V is TRBV5-6, with D perhaps matching TRBD1 (10 bases). V lost 4 bases to trimming and J lost 4 bases, with 26 bases between them. This CDR3 spans 19 amino acids. Germline lookup yields CDR1 SGHDT and CDR2 YYEEEE. The CDR3 DNA reads TGTGCCAGCAGCAGACAGGGGGCGCCTCTAGCGGGGCGCACCGGGGAGCTGTTTTTT. Protein product: CASSRQGAPLAGRTGELFF.

The chain couples TRBV28 to TRBJ2-2; unclear D gene. Germline loops: CDR1 MDHEN, CDR2 SYDVKM. The CDR3 has 13 amino acids. V was clipped by 8 bases and J by 5 bases, with 12 bases between them. The CDR3 nucleotides are TGTGCCAGCCAGGAAGATAATACCGGGGAGCTGTTTTTT. This translates into CASQEDNTGELFF.

The chain recombines TRBV18 with TRBJ2-7; 7 bases match TRBD2. The germline gives CDR1 KGHSH, CDR2 LQKENI. The trim removed 0 bases at V and 2 bases at J, leaving 7 bases unmatched. This CDR3 is 16 amino acids long. In DNA form, the CDR3 reads TGTGCCAGCTCACCACCGGGGGGGGTTGGCACCTACGAGCAGTACTTC. Protein product: CASSPPGGVGTYEQYF.

This clone was seen a single time. The chain joins TRBV6-1 to TRBJ2-6; possibly TRBD1 for D (6 bases). The germline CDR1 and CDR2 sequences are MNHNS and SASEGT. This CDR3 has 18 amino acids. V dropped 4 bases and J dropped 1 base, with 17 bases sitting between them. The CDR3 loop reads CASSGRTALLSGANVLTF. CDR3 sequence (DNA): TGTGCCAGCAGTGGCCGGACAGCCCTGCTATCTGGGGCCAACGTCCTGACTTTC.

This chain joins TRBV5-1 and TRBJ1-1; D gene uncertain. The CDR3 contains 14 residues. Per germline, CDR1 SGHRS and CDR2 YFSETQ. Trimming left V 2 bases short and J 6 bases short, with 14 bases between. The CDR3 reads CASSFSGETAEAFF. The CDR3 DNA sequence: TGCGCCAGCAGCTTCTCTGGGGAGACGGCTGAAGCTTTCTTT.

The chain uses TRBV5-1 and TRBJ1-1; 8 bases match TRBD1. The V gene's germline CDR1 is SGHRS and CDR2 YFSETQ. V shed 3 bases, J shed 0 bases, and the junction held 4 bases outside the gene matches. The CDR3 totals 15 residues. The DNA for the CDR3 is TGCGCCAGCAGCTACGGGACAGGTGTGAACACTGAAGCTTTCTTT. Encoded protein: CASSYGTGVNTEAFF.

V gene TRBV18 combines with J gene TRBJ1-1, with D unresolved. CDR3 length: 15 residues. Germline V CDR1 and CDR2: KGHSH, LQKENI. Trimming removed 2 bases from V and 5 bases from J, with 15 bases in between. CDR3 nucleotide sequence: TGTGCCAGCTCACCAATCGCCACCAGCGGTACTGAAGCTTTCTTT. Protein: CASSPIATSGTEAFF.

This clone was seen more than once but under ten times. This chain connects TRBV5-1 to TRBJ1-1; TRBD1 agrees at 7 bases. This CDR3 contains 14 residues. The germline V gene encodes CDR1 SGHRS and CDR2 YFSETQ. Trimming took 7 bases from V and 3 from J; bases not matched to a gene: 9. The CDR3 sequence: CASGRQGMDTEAFF. The DNA of the CDR3 is TGCGCCAGCGGCCGACAGGGCATGGACACTGAAGCTTTCTTT.